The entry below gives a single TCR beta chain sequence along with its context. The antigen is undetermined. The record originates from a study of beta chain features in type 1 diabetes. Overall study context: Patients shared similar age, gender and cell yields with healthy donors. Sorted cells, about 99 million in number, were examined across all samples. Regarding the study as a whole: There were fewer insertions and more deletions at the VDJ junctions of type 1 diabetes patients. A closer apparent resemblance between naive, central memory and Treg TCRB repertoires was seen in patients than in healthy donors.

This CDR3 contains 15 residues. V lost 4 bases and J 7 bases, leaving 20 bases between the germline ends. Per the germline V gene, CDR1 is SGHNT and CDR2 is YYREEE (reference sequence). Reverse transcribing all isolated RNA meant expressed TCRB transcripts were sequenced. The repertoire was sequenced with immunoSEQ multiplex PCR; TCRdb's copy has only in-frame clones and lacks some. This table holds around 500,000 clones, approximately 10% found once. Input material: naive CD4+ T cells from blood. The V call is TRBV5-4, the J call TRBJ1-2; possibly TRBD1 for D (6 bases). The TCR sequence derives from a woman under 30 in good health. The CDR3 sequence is CASSGFPGARGGYTF. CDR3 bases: TGTGCCAGCAGCGGGTTCCCGGGGGCGAGGGGTGGCTACACCTTC. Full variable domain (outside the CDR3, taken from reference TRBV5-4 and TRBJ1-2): ETGVTQSPTHLIKTRGQQVTLRCSSQSGHNTVSWYQQALGQGPQFIFQYYREEENGRGNFPPRFSGLQFPNYSSELNVNALELDDSALYLCASSGFPGARGGYTFGSGTRLTVV.